What follows describes a single T cell receptor beta chain. This sample is drawn from a study of blood T cell repertoires in COVID-19. Profiling relied on immunoSEQ multiplex PCR, and the TCRdb table lists in-frame clones only, not all of them. The profile shows approximately 280,000 clones, 80% to 90% of them singletons. Sequencing was carried out using peripheral blood. This clonotype originated in a woman in her 70s with acute or convalescent COVID-19.

For the CDR3, the DNA is TGTGCCACCAGCAGAGATCGACAGGCTCCTAATTCACCCCTCCACTTT. It yields the protein CATSRDRQAPNSPLHF. The chain is built from TRBV15 and TRBJ1-6; tentatively, D is TRBD1 (6 bases). V was pared by 0 bases and J by 6 bases, with 12 bases between. The CDR3 loop spans 16 amino acids. Looked up from germline, CDR1 is LNHNV and CDR2 is YYDKDF (reference sequence).